One and the same sample provided the 23 T cell receptor beta chains below, sequenced in a study of cytomegalovirus exposure and HLA in healthy donors. PCR was performed using 60 Vbeta and 13 Jbeta primers. Generated by immunoSEQ multiplex PCR, the TCRdb table keeps only in-frame clones and is missing some. This table holds roughly 180,000 clones, 70% to 90% found once. The sample comprised PBMCs. These receptors came from a man between 18 and 29 years old in good health and CMV-seropositive.

A note on this clone: Other DNA sequences in the sample encode the same CDR3. J is TRBJ1-1 and V is TRBV27, with D possibly being TRBD1 (6 bases). The V end was cut by 6 bases, the J end by 5 bases, with 16 bases between. Germline V lookup: CDR1 MNHEY, CDR2 SMNVEV (reference sequence). The CDR3 spans 14 residues. The DNA for the CDR3 is TGTGCCAGCAGCTTGACAGGACGGGAAACTGAAGCTTTCTTT. It specifies CASSLTGRETEAFF.

V is TRBV6-5 and J is TRBJ1-5, with D possibly being TRBD1 (5 bases). Germline V gives CDR1 MNHEY, CDR2 SVGAGI. V lost 6 bases and J lost 1, with 13 bases in between. The CDR3 runs to 15 residues. CDR3 sequence reads: CASRDQGGSNQPQHF. CDR3 DNA sequence: TGTGCCAGCAGAGATCAGGGAGGGAGCAATCAGCCCCAGCATTTT.

The chain has TRBV12-5 and TRBJ1-1; D is uncertain. The length of the CDR3 is 11 residues. CDR1 is LGHNT and CDR2 is FRNRAP in the germline V gene. The ends were cut back, 2 bases at V and 4 bases at J, with 2 bases in the middle. CDR3 in amino acids: CASGLLTEAFF. For the CDR3, the DNA is TGTGCTAGTGGTTTGCTCACTGAAGCTTTCTTT.

CDR3 residues: CASSLGGGPSEQYF. DNA of the CDR3: TGTGCCAGCAGCTTAGGTGGGGGCCCCTCCGAGCAGTACTTC. V and J are TRBV7-6 and TRBJ2-7; a possible D gene is TRBD1 (6 bases). With 1 base removed from V and 6 bases from J, the gap between germline ends came to 13 bases. The CDR3 contains 14 residues. Germline V gives CDR1 SGHVS, CDR2 FNYEAQ.

The V gene is TRBV29-1, the J gene TRBJ2-1, with 8 bases fitting TRBD2. Germline CDR1 reads SQVTM; CDR2 reads ANQGSEA. With V trimmed by 7 bases and J by 8 bases, 4 bases remained unmatched. The CDR3 sequence is 11 residues long. CDR3 protein: CSAGGADEQFF. Here the CDR3 DNA reads TGCAGCGCGGGGGGGGCGGATGAGCAGTTCTTC.

Only a few counts were recorded for this clone. V is TRBV9 and J is TRBJ2-7, with TRBD1 identical over 9 bases. Germline values: CDR1 SGDLS, CDR2 YYNGEE. The CDR3 extends over 15 amino acids. J was trimmed by 4 bases and V by 2 bases; bases with no gene match: 7. The CDR3 protein is CASSVRTGDFYEQYF. CDR3 bases: TGTGCCAGCAGCGTTCGGACAGGGGATTTTTACGAGCAGTACTTC.

The chain links TRBV12-1 to TRBJ2-5; the table's TRBD1 call for D was not verified on the DNA. TRBV12-1 is recorded as a pseudogene. The CDR3 covers 16 residues. CDR3 protein: CASSFARTSYQETQYF. The CDR3 DNA reads TGTGCCAGCAGCTTTGCCCGAACATCGTACCAAGAGACCCAGTACTTC.

The CDR3, as DNA: TGTGCCAGTAGTATCGTCTATCCTCCGACCTACGAGCAGTACTTC. Protein product: CASSIVYPPTYEQYF. This chain joins TRBV19 and TRBJ2-7; D gene ambiguous. The CDR3 sequence is 15 residues long. Trimming pared 3 bases from V and 2 bases from J, leaving 14 bases between. Looked up from germline, CDR1 is LNHDA and CDR2 is SQIVND (reference sequence).

The rearrangement uses TRBV19 and TRBJ2-3, with a tentative D call TRBD2 (5 bases). The V gene's germline CDR1 is LNHDA and CDR2 SQIVND (reference sequence). The CDR3 totals 15 residues. Trimming removed 0 bases from V and 5 bases from J, with 12 bases in between. The CDR3 loop is CASSIDWTAGDTQYF. DNA of the CDR3: TGTGCCAGTAGTATAGATTGGACGGCGGGAGATACGCAGTATTTT. Drawing the rest from reference TRBV19 and TRBJ2-3, the complete variable domain is DGGITQSPKYLFRKEGQNVTLSCEQNLNHDAMYWYRQDPGQGLRLIYYSQIVNDFQKGDIAEGYSVSREKKESFPLTVTSAQKNPTAFYLCASSIDWTAGDTQYFGPGTRLTVL.

The chain combines TRBV19 with TRBJ2-2; no clear D. The V and J ends lost 4 bases and 0 bases respectively, with 6 bases between them. CDR1 is LNHDA and CDR2 is SQIVND in the germline V gene (reference sequence). The CDR3 has 14 amino acids. The CDR3 DNA sequence: TGTGCCAGTAGTACTCAGACGAACACCGGGGAGCTGTTTTTT. This gives the protein CASSTQTNTGELFF.

CDR3 in DNA: TGTGCCAGCAGGGCGGCACCCGATAACACCGGGGAGCTGTTTTTT. It yields the protein CASRAAPDNTGELFF. The chain employs TRBV2 and TRBJ2-2; D not certain. The V gene's germline CDR1 is SNHLY and CDR2 FYNNEI. This CDR3 has 15 residues. Trimming shortened V by 6 bases and J by 2 bases, and 13 bases separated the two germline ends.

The rearrangement links TRBV6-1 to TRBJ1-2, with 9 bases identical to TRBD1. The CDR3 runs 14 residues. The V and J ends lost 6 bases and 5 bases, in that order; junction bases with no gene match: 7. CDR1 and CDR2 from the germline V gene are MNHNS and SASEGT. CDR3 in amino acids: CASRATGGVYGYTF. The CDR3 nucleotides read TGTGCCAGCAGAGCCACAGGGGGCGTGTATGGCTACACCTTC.

The CDR3 loop reads CASSEMLAGTQEQFF. The CDR3 bases are TGTGCCAGCAGTGAAATGTTAGCGGGGACCCAAGAGCAGTTCTTC. The chain links TRBV6-1 to TRBJ2-1; 8 bases are shared with TRBD2. The CDR3 loop spans 15 amino acids. The trim removed 2 bases at V and 10 bases at J, leaving 10 bases unmatched. The germline CDR1 and CDR2 sequences are MNHNS and SASEGT.

The chain couples TRBV30 to TRBJ1-5; 8 nucleotides match TRBD1. The CDR3 has 14 amino acids. The V segment lost 1 base and the J segment 2 bases; nucleotides outside the gene matches: 1. Germline CDR1 and CDR2: GTSNPN and SVGIG (reference sequence). CDR3 protein: CAWSETGGNQPQHF. DNA for the CDR3: TGTGCCTGGAGTGAGACAGGGGGCAATCAGCCCCAGCATTTT.

This sequence joins TRBV5-1 and TRBJ2-7; a weak D match, TRBD2 (6 bases). This CDR3 is built from 15 residues. The germline V gene encodes CDR1 SGHRS and CDR2 YFSETQ. Trimming took off 0 bases at V and 4 bases at J, with 14 bases between the two ends. CDR3 sequence reads: CASSLARLESYEQYF. The DNA for the CDR3 is TGCGCCAGCAGCTTGGCCAGACTAGAATCTTACGAGCAGTACTTC.

The chain recombines TRBV19 with TRBJ1-2; D is uncertain. Per germline, CDR1 LNHDA and CDR2 SQIVND (reference sequence). The CDR3 runs 16 residues. V was pared by 2 bases and J by 2 bases, with 15 bases between. CDR3 DNA: TGTGCCAGTAGTATAAATCGAGCGATCGGCAACTATGGCTACACCTTC. It yields the protein CASSINRAIGNYGYTF.

In the case of this clone: Other nucleotide sequences from this sample produce the same CDR3. The rearrangement links TRBV2 to TRBJ1-1; D is unresolved. The germline CDR1 and CDR2 sequences are SNHLY and FYNNEI. Deletions cut 1 base from V and 4 bases from J, with 13 bases between. The CDR3 loop spans 15 amino acids. CDR3 loop: CASSEVAGSVTEAFF. In DNA form, the CDR3 reads TGTGCCAGCAGTGAAGTAGCCGGGTCAGTCACTGAAGCTTTCTTT.

V usage is TRBV15 and J usage is TRBJ1-1; the match to TRBD1 covers 7 bases. V was clipped by 1 base and J by 4 bases; unmatched bases: 9. Germline CDR1 and CDR2: LNHNV and YYDKDF (reference sequence). The CDR3 totals 16 residues. This CDR3 reads CATSRVLGRGSTEAFF. In DNA form, the CDR3 reads TGTGCCACCAGCAGAGTTTTGGGCAGGGGGTCCACTGAAGCTTTCTTT.

The rearrangement joins TRBV29-1 to TRBJ1-4, with D perhaps matching TRBD1 (6 bases). Trimming cost V 5 bases and J 7 bases, with 14 bases left between them. Germline CDR1 SQVTM, CDR2 ANQGSEA. The CDR3 contains 13 residues. The CDR3 loop reads CSVSGAGGEKLFF. CDR3 coding DNA: TGCAGCGTTTCGGGGGCGGGAGGTGAAAAACTGTTTTTT.

The rearrangement joins TRBV4-1 to TRBJ1-2; maybe TRBD1 (5 bases). Trimming shortened V by 0 bases and J by 8 bases, and 16 bases separated the two germline ends. CDR3 size: 15 residues. Germline CDR1 and CDR2: MGHRA and YSYEKL. CDR3 residues: CASSQDVAGPEGYTF. The CDR3 DNA follows: TGCGCCAGCAGCCAAGATGTAGCAGGGCCCGAGGGCTACACCTTC.

The chain employs TRBV6-1 and TRBJ2-1; 9 bases match TRBD2. The germline gives CDR1 MNHNS, CDR2 SASEGT. CDR3 length: 16 residues. J lost 2 bases, V lost 0 bases, and 2 bases had no gene match. CDR3 protein: CASSEAGGGAYNEQFF. The CDR3 DNA reads TGTGCCAGCAGTGAAGCGGGCGGGGGGGCCTACAATGAGCAGTTCTTC.

The sample holds one count of this clone. This chain connects TRBV9 to TRBJ2-1, with 7 positions matching TRBD1. The V gene end was trimmed by 4 bases and the J gene end by 3 bases; junction bases not matched to a gene: 4. CDR3 length: 14 amino acids. In germline, CDR1 is SGDLS, CDR2 YYNGEE. The CDR3 nucleotides read TGTGCCAGCAGCATCGCAGGGGGCTACAATGAGCAGTTCTTC. This translates into CASSIAGGYNEQFF.

The chain is built from TRBV25-1 and TRBJ2-7; 7 nucleotides line up with TRBD2. CDR1 is MGHDK, CDR2 SYGVNS, per germline. V shed 4 bases and J 9 bases; nucleotides not matched to a gene: 6. The CDR3 is made up of 12 amino acids. CDR3 nucleotides: TGTGCCAGCAGTGGGGGGAGGGATGGGCAGTACTTC. This translates into CASSGGRDGQYF.